Here is one TCR beta chain with its context. Its binding antigen is unknown. Per-base quality was not reported, and no clone a single base away is much larger than it. Based on the germline V gene, the CDR1 and CDR2 sequences are SGHNT and YENEEA. Ends trimmed: V by 8 bases, J by 8 bases; bases unmatched to a gene: 8. Spanning cysteine to phenylalanine, the CDR3 consists of 15 amino acids. This entry keeps only the CDR3 DNA: 45 bases, framed from base 1. To prepare the library, the immunoSEQ multiplex PCR assay was applied. A mixture of 60 forward primers for TCR Vbeta segments and 13 reverse primers for TCR Jbeta segments was used in the multiplex PCR. Amplification of the CDR3 region of rearranged TCR beta genes was performed with a multiplex PCR assay on genomic DNA. Amplified TCR beta libraries were sequenced as 87-base-pair reads on the Illumina HiSeq System. Per the authors' processing: A later analysis tallied tens of millions of unique TCR beta chains across the 650 to 750 repertoires, and around 9.9 million of those chains were shared by two or more donors. A nearest-neighbor algorithm error-corrected the raw reads and collapsed the reads into unique sequences, merging closely related sequences to remove PCR and sequencing errors. CDR3 sequences were aligned to IMGT reference sequences to assign V, D and J gene segments. For a sequence to be retained, a match of at least six nucleotides was required to both a V gene segment and a J gene segment. A rearrangement counted as productive if the CDR3 had no stop codons and remained in frame with V and J, and every other rearrangement counted as non-productive. Following IMGT convention, CDR3 was defined as the stretch from the second conserved V-encoded cysteine to the conserved J-encoded phenylalanine. In an earlier analysis of around 570 of the donors, sequences lacking an unambiguous match to a single V gene segment were excluded. In an earlier analysis of 587 of the donors, a V segment was called functional when productive rearrangements were above 56.7%, and segregating when the standard deviation between donors exceeded 5%. A statistical classification framework was developed to diagnose cytomegalovirus status using the catalog of TCR beta chain sequences. In a later analysis, V and J genes were assigned by comparing TCR nucleotide sequences against IMGT/GENE-DB human TR gene sequences. Using the TCRdist pipeline, a later analysis assigned CDR3 sequences along with most-parsimonious VDJ recombination scenarios. In a later analysis, each TCR beta chain was defined by its CDR3 amino acid sequence together with its V-gene family, and reads without a unique V-gene family were excluded. A later analysis removed roughly 590 highly shared, low-generation-probability nucleotide sequences to deal with suspected cross-contamination and a sequencing artifact. In a later analysis, a clonal expansion index for each public chain was calculated from normalized within-repertoire ranks of inferred template counts. In a later analysis, generation probabilities were computed with a VDJ recombination model fitted to out-of-frame rearrangements, and the resulting probabilities were checked against IGoR. In a later analysis, TCR-TCR, TCR-HLA and TCR-CMV co-occurrence was scored with hypergeometric tests, and a repertoire-size bias correction was applied to TCR pairs. In a later analysis, false discovery rates were estimated by permuting HLA or CMV assignments 20 times. In a later analysis, co-occurring TCRs were grouped with DBSCAN, and TCRdist sequence similarity was added when clustering was performed within HLA-allele-positive subsets. Repertoires with fewer than 30,000 or more than 120,000 public chains, plus five repertoires with anomalous nucleotide sharing, were excluded from co-occurrence clustering. Entries here come from immuneACCESS through TCRdb and include only in-frame sequences with V and J called. Some clones fail to appear in such tables; in the studies checked, an unresolved V gene covers under half of the shortfall, and the cause of the remainder is unknown. V, J and clone size derive from that table, while D and trimming were established from the DNA sequence. A total of some 64,000 clones appear in this sample, roughly nine tenths of them only once. The ten largest clones take up about 1.6% of the sample.

The data belong to a study of cytomegalovirus exposure and HLA in healthy donors (dated by TCRdb to the late 2010s). Broadly, across the study: According to an earlier analysis of a few hundred of the donors, some 180 million T cells yielded 90 million to 140 million unique TCR beta sequences and 276 Gb of sequence data. Approximately 310 gigabases of sequencing data and tens of millions of unique TCR sequences were included in an early release covering about 620 HLA-typed donors. Of the roughly 400 genotyped donors, roughly 76% were placed in the genetic ancestry cluster associated with self-reported Caucasian donors. The aim of the study was to test whether cataloging public T cell receptors could identify signatures of past pathogen exposure. The T cell repertoires of 550 to 850 subjects were profiled by immunosequencing and related to cytomegalovirus serostatus. Along with the approximately 700-subject first cohort, a separate validation cohort of over a hundred different subjects was used. To predict cytomegalovirus infection status, the study brought together high-throughput TCR immunosequencing, statistical association of individual TCRs with disease status, and machine learning. A later analysis re-examined previously published TCR beta repertoires from around 670 donors and added high-resolution HLA genotyping to investigate patterns of TCR occurrence. Rather than drawing on any new phenotypic data, the later analysis identified candidate immune exposures from TCR beta sequences and the way those sequences occurred across donors. In an earlier analysis of a few hundred of the donors, high-throughput TCR beta sequencing was used to judge whether each TCR beta V gene segment behaved as functional or pseudogenic. Donor age, sex, ethnicity and CMV serostatus were compiled together with the repertoire data. Genome-wide SNP genotypes for about 65% of the roughly 700 donors were used in a later genetic analysis, which treated that subset as a discovery cohort. Every repertoire in the discovery cohort had been generated on one and the same sequencing platform. HLA typing included class I and class II loci at four-digit resolution. Typing coverage varied by locus: about 620-630 donors for A, B, C, DRB1 and DQB1; roughly 510 for DQA1; more than 600 for DPA1; fewer than 480 for DPB1. Several DR-DQ haplotypes were treated as single units for association and clustering because of strong linkage in the cohort. Among 350 to 400 genotyped donors of the cohort, an average of about 240,000 unique TCR beta nucleotide sequences were sequenced per donor, around a sixth of them non-productive. The paper's findings and limits, for the study overall: A further reported finding was that TCR beta sequences accurately predicted the HLA-A and HLA-B alleles for most subjects in the first cohort. Correlated functional status among segregating V segments might be attributable to linkage disequilibrium, but an unknown experimental factor could not be ruled out. Cytomegalovirus status was reported to be diagnosed by the classifier with high specificity and sensitivity in both the original and validation cohorts. A later genetic analysis associated a missense DCLRE1C variant with V-gene and J-gene trimming of TCR beta chains, and an independent cohort replicated the association. A later analysis reported that several top co-occurrence clusters appeared linked to parvovirus B19, influenza, CMV and Epstein-Barr virus. This cohort had only TCR beta chains sequenced, and the lack of alpha or paired-chain data limited which features could be detected. A later analysis found that most CMV-associated TCR beta chains appeared HLA-restricted, with HLA associations seemingly driven largely by CMV exposure. The only immune exposure information available for the cohort was CMV serostatus. In the study, around 160 TCR beta chains were listed as associated with cytomegalovirus. Presence/absence analyses assumed roughly uniform sequencing depth across donors, an assumption that may not hold. A group of highly shared sequence variants was considered likely to be a technical artifact of the sequencing pipeline. Specific HLA alleles were associated with 15,000 to 20,000 TCR beta sequences at a false discovery rate of 0.05 in a later analysis. According to the authors, the approach could potentially be generalized to other disease states and immunological phenotypes. Broadly in line with IMGT annotations, most TCR beta V segments showed up in productive rearrangements about 87% or about 30% of the time in an earlier analysis of 450 to 750 of the donors. In vitro tests confirmed that three of the cytomegalovirus-associated TCR beta chains recognize cytomegalovirus antigens. When HLA alleles, especially DR and DQ, strongly co-occurred, attributing TCR associations to individual alleles was difficult. Because the 87-base-pair reads could not distinguish some IMGT-functional V segments, including TRBV6-2 and TRBV6-3, those segments were excluded. In a later analysis, HLA-associated TCR beta chains showed more clonal expansion and lower generation probabilities than non-associated chains that were equally common. Compared with the approximately 720-donor mean, donors in an Asian-associated ancestry cluster had fewer N-insertions in productive TCRs, according to a later genetic analysis. While some public TCRs were present in many individuals, most TCR sequences turned up only very rarely across donors. Because some donors lacked HLA typing at each locus, the association tests relied only on the typed subset. In a later analysis, TCR association rates were found to vary across HLA loci, with the most associated TCRs seen for DRB1 alleles and the fewest for HLA-C alleles. Approximately 18 rarely observed V segments, including chromosome 9 orphons, were excluded from the earlier analysis of a few hundred of the donors because counts were too low.

In total, approximately 690 healthy bone marrow donors made up the cohort. All cohort members were sampled while nominally healthy, although unrecorded immune exposures were likely present. The donor tested CMV seropositive and was one of the 289 seropositive cohort members. Each donor provided a peripheral blood sample, and peripheral blood mononuclear cells were used for TCR beta sequencing. Genomic DNA extraction from the blood cell samples was performed with the Qiagen DNeasy Blood Extraction Kit. This TCR was recovered from a man aged 25-40 years in good health and CMV-seropositive. The V gene is TRBV11-3 and the J gene is TRBJ2-1, and TRBD2 aligns with 14 junction nucleotides. What was sequenced was PBMCs. CDR3 protein: CASRGTSGSWDEQFF. Here is the DNA: TGTGCCAGCCGAGGGACTAGCGGGAGTTGGGATGAGCAGTTCTTC.